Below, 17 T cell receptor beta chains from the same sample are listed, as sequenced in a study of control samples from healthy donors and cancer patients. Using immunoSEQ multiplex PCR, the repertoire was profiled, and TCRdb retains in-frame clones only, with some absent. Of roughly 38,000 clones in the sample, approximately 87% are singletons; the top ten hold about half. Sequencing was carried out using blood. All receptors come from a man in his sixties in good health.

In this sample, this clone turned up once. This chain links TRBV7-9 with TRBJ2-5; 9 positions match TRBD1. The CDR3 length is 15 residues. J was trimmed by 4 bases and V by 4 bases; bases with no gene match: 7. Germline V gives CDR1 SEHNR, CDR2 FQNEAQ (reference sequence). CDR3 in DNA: TGTGCCAGCAGCTCGACAGGGGGACGACGAGAGACCCAGTACTTC. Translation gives CASSSTGGRRETQYF. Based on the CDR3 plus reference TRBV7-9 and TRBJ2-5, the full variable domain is DTGVSQNPRHKITKRGQNVTFRCDPISEHNRLYWYRQTLGQGPEFLTYFQNEAQLEKSRLLSDRFSAERPKGSFSTLEIQRTEQGDSAMYLCASSSTGGRRETQYFGPGTRLLVL.

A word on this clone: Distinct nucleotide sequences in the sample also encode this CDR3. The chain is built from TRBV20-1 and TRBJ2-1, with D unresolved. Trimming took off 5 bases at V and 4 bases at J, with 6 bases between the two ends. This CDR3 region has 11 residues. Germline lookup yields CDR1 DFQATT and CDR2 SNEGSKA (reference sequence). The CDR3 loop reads CSASLYNEQFF. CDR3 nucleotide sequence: TGCAGTGCTTCACTATACAATGAGCAGTTCTTC.

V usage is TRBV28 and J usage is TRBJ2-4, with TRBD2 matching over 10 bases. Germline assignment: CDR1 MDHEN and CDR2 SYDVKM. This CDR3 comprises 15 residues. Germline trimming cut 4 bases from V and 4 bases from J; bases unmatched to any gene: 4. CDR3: CASSSSGSLKNIQYF. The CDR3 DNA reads TGTGCCAGCAGTTCTAGCGGGAGCCTTAAAAACATTCAGTACTTC. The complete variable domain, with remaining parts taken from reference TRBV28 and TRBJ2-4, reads DVKVTQSSRYLVKRTGEKVFLECVQDMDHENMFWYRQDPGLGLRLIYFSYDVKMKEKGDIPEGYSVSREKKERFSLILESASTNQTSMYLCASSSSGSLKNIQYFGAGTRLSVL.

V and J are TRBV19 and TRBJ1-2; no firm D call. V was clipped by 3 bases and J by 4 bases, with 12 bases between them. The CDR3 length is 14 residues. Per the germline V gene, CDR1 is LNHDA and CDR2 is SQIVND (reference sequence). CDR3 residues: CASSMGGPGYGYTF. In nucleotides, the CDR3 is TGTGCCAGTAGTATGGGAGGACCGGGCTATGGCTACACCTTC.

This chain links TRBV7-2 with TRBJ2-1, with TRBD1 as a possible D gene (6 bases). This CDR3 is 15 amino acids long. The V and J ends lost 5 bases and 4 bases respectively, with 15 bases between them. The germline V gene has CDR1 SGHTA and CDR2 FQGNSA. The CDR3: CASSPGDVRYNEQFF. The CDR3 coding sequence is TGTGCCAGCAGCCCAGGGGACGTCCGATACAATGAGCAGTTCTTC.

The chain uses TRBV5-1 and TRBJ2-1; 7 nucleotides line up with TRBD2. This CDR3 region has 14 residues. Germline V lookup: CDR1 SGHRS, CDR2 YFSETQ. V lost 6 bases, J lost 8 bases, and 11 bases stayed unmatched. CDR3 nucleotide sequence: TGCGCCAGCATAAAGAACGCGGGAGTTGATGAGCAGTTCTTC. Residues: CASIKNAGVDEQFF.

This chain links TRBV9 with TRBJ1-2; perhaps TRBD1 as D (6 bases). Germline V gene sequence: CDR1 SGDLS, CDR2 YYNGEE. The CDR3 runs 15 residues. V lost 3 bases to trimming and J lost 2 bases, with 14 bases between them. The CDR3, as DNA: TGTGCCAGCAGCGGATACAGGGTAGGGAACTATGGCTACACCTTC. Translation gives CASSGYRVGNYGYTF.

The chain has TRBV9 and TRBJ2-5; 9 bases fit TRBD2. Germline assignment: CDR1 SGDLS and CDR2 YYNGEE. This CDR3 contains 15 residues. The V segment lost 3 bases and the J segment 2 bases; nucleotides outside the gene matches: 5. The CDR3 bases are TGTGCCAGCAGCGGGAGCGGGAGGCAACAAGAGACCCAGTACTTC. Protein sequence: CASSGSGRQQETQYF.

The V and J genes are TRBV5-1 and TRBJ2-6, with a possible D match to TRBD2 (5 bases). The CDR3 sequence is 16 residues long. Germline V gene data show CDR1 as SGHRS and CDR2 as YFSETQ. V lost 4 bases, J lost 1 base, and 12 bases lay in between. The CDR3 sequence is CASSKDGISGANVLTF. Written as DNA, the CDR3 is TGCGCCAGCAGCAAGGACGGGATATCTGGGGCCAACGTCCTGACTTTC.

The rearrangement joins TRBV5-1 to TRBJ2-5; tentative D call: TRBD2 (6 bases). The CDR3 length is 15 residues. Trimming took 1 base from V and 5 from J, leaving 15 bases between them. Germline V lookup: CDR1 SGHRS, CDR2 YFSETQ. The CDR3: CASSLFGGSGETQYF. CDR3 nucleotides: TGCGCCAGCAGCTTGTTCGGGGGAAGCGGTGAGACCCAGTACTTC. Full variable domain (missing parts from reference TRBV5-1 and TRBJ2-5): KAGVTQTPRYLIKTRGQQVTLSCSPISGHRSVSWYQQTPGQGLQFLFEYFSETQRNKGNFPGRFSGRQFSNSRSEMNVSTLELGDSALYLCASSLFGGSGETQYFGPGTRLLVL.

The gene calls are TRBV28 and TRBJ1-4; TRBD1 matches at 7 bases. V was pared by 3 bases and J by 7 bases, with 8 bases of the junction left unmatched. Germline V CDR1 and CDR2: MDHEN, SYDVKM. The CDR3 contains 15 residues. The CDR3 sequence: CASSFSGQRSEKLFF. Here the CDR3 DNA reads TGTGCCAGCAGTTTCTCGGGACAGCGATCTGAAAAACTGTTTTTT.

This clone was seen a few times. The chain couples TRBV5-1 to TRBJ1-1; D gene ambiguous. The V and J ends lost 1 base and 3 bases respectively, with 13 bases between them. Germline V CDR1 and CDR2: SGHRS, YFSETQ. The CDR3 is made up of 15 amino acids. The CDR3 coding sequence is TGCGCCAGCAGCTTGTCGGGGATTTTAGACACTGAAGCTTTCTTT. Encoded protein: CASSLSGILDTEAFF.

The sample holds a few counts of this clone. The CDR3 DNA sequence: TGTGCCAGCCGCAGGCTGGGAGTGGGAAACACCATATATTTT. Protein product: CASRRLGVGNTIYF. The chain uses TRBV5-8 and TRBJ1-3, with no clear D. Between the trimmed V and J ends, which lost 7 bases and 4 bases, there was a span of 15 bases. Germline CDR1 is SGHTS and CDR2 is YDEGEE. The CDR3 runs 14 residues. Full variable domain (remainder filled in from reference TRBV5-8 and TRBJ1-3): EAGVTQSPTHLIKTRGQQATLRCSPISGHTSVYWYQQALGLGLQFLLWYDEGEERNRGNFPPRFSGRQFPNYSSELNVNALELEDSALYLCASRRLGVGNTIYFGEGSWLTVV.

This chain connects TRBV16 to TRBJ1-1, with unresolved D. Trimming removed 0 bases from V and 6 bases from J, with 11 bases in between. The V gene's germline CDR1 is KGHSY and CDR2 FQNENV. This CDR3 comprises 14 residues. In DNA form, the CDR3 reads TGTGCCAGCAGCCAATCATGGGGTTCCTCTGAAGCTTTCTTT. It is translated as CASSQSWGSSEAFF.

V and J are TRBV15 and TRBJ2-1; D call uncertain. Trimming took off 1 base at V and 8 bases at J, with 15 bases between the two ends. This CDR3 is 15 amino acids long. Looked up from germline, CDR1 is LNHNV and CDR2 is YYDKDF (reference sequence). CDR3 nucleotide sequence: TGTGCCACCAGCAGAGGAGATGGGTTGATCCATGAGCAGTTCTTC. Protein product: CATSRGDGLIHEQFF.

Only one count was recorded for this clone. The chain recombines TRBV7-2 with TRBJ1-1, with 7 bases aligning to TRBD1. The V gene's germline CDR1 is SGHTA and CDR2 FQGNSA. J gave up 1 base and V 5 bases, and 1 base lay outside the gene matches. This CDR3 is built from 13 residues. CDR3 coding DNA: TGTGCCAGCAGCCGACAGGGGAACACTGAAGCTTTCTTT. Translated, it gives CASSRQGNTEAFF.

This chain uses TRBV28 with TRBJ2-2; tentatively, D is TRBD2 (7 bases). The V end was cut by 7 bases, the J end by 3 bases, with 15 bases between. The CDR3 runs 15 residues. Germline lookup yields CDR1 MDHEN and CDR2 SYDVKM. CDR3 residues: CASNSRGAYTGELFF. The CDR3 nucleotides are TGTGCCAGCAACAGTCGGGGGGCCTACACCGGGGAGCTGTTTTTT.